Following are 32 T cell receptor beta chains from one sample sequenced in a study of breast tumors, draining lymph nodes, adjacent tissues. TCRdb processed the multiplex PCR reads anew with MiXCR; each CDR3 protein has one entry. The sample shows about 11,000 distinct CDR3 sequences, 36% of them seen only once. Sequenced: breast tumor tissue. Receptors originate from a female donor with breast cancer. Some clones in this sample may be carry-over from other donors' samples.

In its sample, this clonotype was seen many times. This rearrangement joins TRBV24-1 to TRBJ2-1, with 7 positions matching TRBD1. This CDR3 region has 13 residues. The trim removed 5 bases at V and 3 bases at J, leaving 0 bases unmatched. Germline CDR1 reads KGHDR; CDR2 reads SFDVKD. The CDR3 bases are TGTGCCACCAGTGGACAGGGCTACAATGAGCAGTTCTTC. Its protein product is CATSGQGYNEQFF.

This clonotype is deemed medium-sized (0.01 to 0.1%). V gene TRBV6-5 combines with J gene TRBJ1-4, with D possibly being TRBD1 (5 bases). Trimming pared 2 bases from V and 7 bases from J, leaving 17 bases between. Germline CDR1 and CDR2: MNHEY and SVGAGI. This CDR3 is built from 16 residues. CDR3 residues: CASSYSSQGWVEKLFF. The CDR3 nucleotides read TGTGCCAGCAGTTACAGTTCGCAGGGATGGGTTGAAAAACTGTTTTTT.

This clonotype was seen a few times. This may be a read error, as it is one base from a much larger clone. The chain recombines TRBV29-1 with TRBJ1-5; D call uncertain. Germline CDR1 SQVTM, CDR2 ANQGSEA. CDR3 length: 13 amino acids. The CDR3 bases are TGCAGCGTTGGAGACCTCGGGAACCAGCCCCAGCGTTTT. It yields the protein CSVGDLGNQPQRF.

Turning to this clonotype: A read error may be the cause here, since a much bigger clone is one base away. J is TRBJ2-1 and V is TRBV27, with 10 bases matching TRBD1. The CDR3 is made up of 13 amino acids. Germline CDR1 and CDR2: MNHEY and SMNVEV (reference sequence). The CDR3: CASAGTGVNEQLF. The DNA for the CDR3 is TGTGCCAGCGCCGGGACAGGGGTCAATGAGCAGCTCTTC.

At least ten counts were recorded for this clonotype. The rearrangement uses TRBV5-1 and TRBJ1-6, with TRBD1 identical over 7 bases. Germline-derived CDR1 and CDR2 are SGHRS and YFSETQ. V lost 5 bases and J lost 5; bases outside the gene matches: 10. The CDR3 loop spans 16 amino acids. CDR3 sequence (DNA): TGCGCCAGCAGAGTAGTAGGGGGCGGCCATAATTCACCCCTCCACTTT. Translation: CASRVVGGGHNSPLHF.

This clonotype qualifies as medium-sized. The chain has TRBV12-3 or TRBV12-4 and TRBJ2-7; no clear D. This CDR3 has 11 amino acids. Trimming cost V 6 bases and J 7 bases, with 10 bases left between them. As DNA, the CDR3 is TGTGCCAGCAGCAGGAGCAGGGAGCAGTACTTC. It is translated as CASSRSREQYF.

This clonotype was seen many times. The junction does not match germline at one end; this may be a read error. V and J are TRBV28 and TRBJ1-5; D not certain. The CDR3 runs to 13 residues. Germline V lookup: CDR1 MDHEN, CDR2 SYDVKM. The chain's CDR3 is CTSSLGLWQPQHF. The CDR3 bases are TGTACCAGCAGTTTAGGTCTGTGGCAGCCCCAGCATTTT.

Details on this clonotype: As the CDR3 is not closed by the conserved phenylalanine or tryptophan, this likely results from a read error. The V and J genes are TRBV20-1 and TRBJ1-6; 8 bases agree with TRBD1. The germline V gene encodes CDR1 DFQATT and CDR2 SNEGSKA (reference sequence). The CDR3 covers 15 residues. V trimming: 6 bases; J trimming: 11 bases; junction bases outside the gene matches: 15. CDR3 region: CSALADGQGNPPLHS. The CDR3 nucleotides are TGCAGTGCCCTGGCGGATGGACAGGGAAATCCACCCCTCCACTCT.

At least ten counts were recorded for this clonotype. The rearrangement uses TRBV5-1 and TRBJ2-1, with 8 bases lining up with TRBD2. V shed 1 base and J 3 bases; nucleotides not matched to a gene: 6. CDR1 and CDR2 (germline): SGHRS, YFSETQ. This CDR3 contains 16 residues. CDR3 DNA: TGCGCCAGCAGCTTGATAGGTACTAGCGGCTACAATGAGCAGTTCTTC. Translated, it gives CASSLIGTSGYNEQFF.

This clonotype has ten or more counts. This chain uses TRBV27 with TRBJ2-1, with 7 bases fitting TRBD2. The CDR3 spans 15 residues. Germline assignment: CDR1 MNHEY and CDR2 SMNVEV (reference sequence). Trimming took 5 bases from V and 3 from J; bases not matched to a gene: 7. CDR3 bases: TGTGCCAGCAGTCCGCGGACTAGATACTACAATGAGCAGTTCTTC. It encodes CASSPRTRYYNEQFF.

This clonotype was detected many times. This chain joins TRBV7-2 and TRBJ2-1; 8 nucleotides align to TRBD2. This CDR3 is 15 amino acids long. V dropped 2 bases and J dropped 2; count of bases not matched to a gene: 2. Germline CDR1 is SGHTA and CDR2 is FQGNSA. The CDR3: CASSLSGSPYNEQFF. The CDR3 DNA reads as TGTGCCAGCAGCTTAAGCGGGAGCCCCTACAATGAGCAGTTCTTC.

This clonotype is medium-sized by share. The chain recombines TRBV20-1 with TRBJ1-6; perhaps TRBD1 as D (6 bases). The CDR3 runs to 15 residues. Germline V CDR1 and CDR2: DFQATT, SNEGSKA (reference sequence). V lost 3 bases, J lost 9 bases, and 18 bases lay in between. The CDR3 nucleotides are TGCAGTGCTAGTGAAAGGACAGCCGGTTCTTCACCCCTCCACTTT. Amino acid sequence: CSASERTAGSSPLHF.

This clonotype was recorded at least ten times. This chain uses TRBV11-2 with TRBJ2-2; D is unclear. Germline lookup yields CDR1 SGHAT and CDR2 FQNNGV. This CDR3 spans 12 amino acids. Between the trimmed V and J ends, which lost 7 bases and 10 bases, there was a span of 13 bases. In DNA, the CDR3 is TGTGCCAGCACCCCGACCCAAGAGGAGCTGTTTTTT. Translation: CASTPTQEELFF.

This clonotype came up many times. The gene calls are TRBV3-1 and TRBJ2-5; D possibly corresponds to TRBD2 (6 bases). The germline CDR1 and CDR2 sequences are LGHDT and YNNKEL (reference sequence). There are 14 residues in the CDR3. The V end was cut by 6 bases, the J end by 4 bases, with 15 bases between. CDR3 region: CASSADGGRETQYF. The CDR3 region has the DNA TGTGCCAGCAGTGCCGATGGGGGGAGAGAGACCCAGTACTTC.

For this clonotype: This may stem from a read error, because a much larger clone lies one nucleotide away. CDR3 nucleotide sequence: TGTGCCAGCAGCCAAGGGTGGGGTATCGGGCGCCATAGCAATCAGCCCCGGCATTTT. It codes for CASSQGWGIGRHSNQPRHF. The genes are TRBV3-1 and TRBJ1-5; D not resolved. From germline, CDR1 is LGHDT and CDR2 YNNKEL (reference sequence). CDR3 length: 19 residues.

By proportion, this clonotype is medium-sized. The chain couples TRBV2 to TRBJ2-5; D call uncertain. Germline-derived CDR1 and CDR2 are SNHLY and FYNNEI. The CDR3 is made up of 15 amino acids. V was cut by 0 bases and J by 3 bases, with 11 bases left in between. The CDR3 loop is CASSEARTDKETQYF. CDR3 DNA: TGTGCCAGCAGTGAAGCGCGGACGGATAAAGAGACCCAGTACTTC.

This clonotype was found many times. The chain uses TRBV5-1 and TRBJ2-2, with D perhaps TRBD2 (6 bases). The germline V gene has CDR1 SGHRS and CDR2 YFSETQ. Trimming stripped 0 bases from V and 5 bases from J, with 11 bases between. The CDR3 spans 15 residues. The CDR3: CASSLDLASTGELFF. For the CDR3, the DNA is TGCGCCAGCAGCTTGGACCTAGCGTCGACCGGGGAGCTGTTTTTT.

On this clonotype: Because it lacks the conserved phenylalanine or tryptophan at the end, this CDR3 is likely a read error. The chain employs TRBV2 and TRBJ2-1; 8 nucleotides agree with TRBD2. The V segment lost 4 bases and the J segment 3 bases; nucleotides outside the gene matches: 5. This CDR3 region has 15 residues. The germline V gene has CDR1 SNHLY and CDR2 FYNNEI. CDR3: CASSVERENYNEQFS. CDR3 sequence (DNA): TGTGCCAGCAGTGTAGAGCGGGAGAACTACAATGAGCAGTTCTCC.

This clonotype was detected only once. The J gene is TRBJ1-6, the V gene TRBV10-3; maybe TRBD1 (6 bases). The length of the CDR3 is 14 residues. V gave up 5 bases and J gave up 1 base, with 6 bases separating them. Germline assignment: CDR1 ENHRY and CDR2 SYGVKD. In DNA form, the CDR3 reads TGTGCCATCAGTCAGGGGTCCTATAATTCACCCCTCCACTTT. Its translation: CAISQGSYNSPLHF.

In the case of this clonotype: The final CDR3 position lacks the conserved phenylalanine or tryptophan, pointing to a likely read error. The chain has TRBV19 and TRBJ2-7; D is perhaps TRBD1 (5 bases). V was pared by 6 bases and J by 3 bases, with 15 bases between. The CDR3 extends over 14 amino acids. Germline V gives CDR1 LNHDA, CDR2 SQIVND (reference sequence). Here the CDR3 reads CASSPRQGVYEQYC. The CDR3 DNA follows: TGTGCCAGTAGCCCCCGGCAGGGTGTCTACGAGCAGTACTGC.

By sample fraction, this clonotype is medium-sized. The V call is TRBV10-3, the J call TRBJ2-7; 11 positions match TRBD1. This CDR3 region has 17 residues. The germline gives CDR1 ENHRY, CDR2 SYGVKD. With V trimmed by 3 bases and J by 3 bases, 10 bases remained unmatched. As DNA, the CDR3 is TGTGCCATCAGTGATCCCACCGGGACAGGGGGTCTCTACGAGCAGTACTTC. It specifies CAISDPTGTGGLYEQYF.

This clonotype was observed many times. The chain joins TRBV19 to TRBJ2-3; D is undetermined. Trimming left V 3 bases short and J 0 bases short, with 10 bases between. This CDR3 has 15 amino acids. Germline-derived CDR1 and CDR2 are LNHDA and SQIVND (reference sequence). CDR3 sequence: CASSIKMTSTDTQYF. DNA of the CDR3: TGTGCCAGTAGTATTAAAATGACTAGCACAGATACGCAGTATTTT.

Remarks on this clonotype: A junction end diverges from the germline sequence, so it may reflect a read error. The DNA for the CDR3 is TGTGCCAGCCTCAGACTGCTCCGAGAGAGCCAGTACTTC. Translation: CASLRLLRESQYF. The V call is TRBV6-1, the J call TRBJ2-5; no clear D gene. CDR1 is MNHNS and CDR2 is SASEGT in the germline V gene. The CDR3 is made up of 13 amino acids.

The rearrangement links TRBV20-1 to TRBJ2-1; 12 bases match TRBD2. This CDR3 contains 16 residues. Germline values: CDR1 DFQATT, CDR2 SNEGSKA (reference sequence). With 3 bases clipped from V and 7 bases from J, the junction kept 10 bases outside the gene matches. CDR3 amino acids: CSASGPTSGGWNEQFF. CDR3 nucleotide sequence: TGCAGTGCTAGTGGCCCGACTAGCGGGGGTTGGAATGAGCAGTTCTTC.

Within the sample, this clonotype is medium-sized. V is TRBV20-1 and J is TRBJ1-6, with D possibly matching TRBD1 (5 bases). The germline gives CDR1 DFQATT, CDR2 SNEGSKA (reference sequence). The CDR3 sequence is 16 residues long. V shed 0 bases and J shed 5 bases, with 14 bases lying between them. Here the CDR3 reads CSARELDRQNNSPLHF. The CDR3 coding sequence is TGCAGTGCTAGAGAACTAGACCGACAGAATAATTCACCCCTCCACTTT.

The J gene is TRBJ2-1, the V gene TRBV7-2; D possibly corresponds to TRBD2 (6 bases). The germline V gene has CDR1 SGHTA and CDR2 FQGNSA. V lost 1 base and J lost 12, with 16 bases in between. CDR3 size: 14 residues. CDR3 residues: CASSLDRLVLRQFF. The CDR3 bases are TGTGCCAGCAGCTTAGATCGACTAGTTTTACGGCAGTTCTTC.

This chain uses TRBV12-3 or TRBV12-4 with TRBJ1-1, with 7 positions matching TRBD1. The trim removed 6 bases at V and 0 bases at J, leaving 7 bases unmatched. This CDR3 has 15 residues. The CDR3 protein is CASSSGQPMNTEAFF. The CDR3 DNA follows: TGTGCCAGCAGCTCGGGACAGCCCATGAACACTGAAGCTTTCTTT.

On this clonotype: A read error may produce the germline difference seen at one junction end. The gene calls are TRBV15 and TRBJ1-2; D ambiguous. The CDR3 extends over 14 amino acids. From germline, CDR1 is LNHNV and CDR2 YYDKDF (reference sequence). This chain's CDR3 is CATSRDRQSAGYTF. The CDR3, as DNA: TGTGCCACCAGCAGAGATCGTCAGTCTGCAGGCTACACCTTT.

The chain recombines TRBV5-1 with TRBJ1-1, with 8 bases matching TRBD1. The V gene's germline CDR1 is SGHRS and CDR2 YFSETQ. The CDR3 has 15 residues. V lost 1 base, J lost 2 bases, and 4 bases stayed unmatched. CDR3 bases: TGCGCCAGCAGCTTGAGGACAGGGCGTAACACTGAAGCTTTCTTT. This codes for CASSLRTGRNTEAFF. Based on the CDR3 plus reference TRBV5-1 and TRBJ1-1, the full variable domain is KAGVTQTPRYLIKTRGQQVTLSCSPISGHRSVSWYQQTPGQGLQFLFEYFSETQRNKGNFPGRFSGRQFSNSRSEMNVSTLELGDSALYLCASSLRTGRNTEAFFGQGTRLTVV.

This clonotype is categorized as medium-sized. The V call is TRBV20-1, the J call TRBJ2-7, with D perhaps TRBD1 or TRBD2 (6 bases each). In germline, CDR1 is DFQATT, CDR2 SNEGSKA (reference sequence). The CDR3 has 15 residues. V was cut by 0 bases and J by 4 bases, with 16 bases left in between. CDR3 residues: CSARDSGQPQYEQYF. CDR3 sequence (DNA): TGCAGTGCTAGAGATAGCGGACAGCCACAGTACGAGCAGTACTTC.

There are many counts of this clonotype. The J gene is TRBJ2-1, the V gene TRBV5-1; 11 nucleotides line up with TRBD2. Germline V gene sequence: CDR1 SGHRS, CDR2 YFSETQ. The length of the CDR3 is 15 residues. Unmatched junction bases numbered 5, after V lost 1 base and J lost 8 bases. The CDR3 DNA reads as TGCGCCAGCAGCTTGATCACTAGCGGGAGTGATGAGCAGTTCTTC. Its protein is CASSLITSGSDEQFF.

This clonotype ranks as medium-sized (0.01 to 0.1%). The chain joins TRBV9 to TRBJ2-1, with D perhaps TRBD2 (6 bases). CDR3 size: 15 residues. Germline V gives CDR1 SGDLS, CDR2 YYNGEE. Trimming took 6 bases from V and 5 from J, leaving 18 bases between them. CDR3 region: CASTSGRRSDNEQFF. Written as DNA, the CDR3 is TGTGCCAGCACCTCTGGGAGGAGAAGTGACAATGAGCAGTTCTTC.